This T cell receptor beta chain was observed in a study of cytomegalovirus exposure and HLA in healthy donors. Both 60 Vbeta primers and 13 Jbeta primers went into the PCR. TCRdb's copy holds only in-frame clones and misses some; the assay was immunoSEQ multiplex PCR. The top ten hold approximately 2% of the sample, which has around 160,000 clones, 80% seen once. The CDR3 is 14 amino acids. V lost 5 bases and J lost 7, with 15 bases in between. Germline V gene data show CDR1 as WNHNN and CDR2 as SYGVQD (reference sequence). The sequence derives from a human donor in good health. The source material was PBMCs. The chain links TRBV10-1 to TRBJ2-1; TRBD2 is a possible D gene (6 bases). The CDR3 region has the DNA TGCGCCAGCAGTAGACTAGTTCGGTCAAATGAGCAGTTCTTC. Its protein is CASSRLVRSNEQFF.